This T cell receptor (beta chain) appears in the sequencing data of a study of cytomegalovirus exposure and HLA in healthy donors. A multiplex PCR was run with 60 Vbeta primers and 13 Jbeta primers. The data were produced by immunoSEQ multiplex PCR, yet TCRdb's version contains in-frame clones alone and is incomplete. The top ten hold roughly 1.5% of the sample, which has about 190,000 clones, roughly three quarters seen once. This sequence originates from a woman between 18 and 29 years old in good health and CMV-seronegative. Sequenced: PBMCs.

CDR3 protein: CASSKQLSSYEQYF. For the CDR3, the DNA is TGTGCCAGCAGCAAACAACTATCCTCCTACGAGCAGTACTTC. This chain connects TRBV21-1 to TRBJ2-7; the listed D gene, TRBD2, was not tested against the DNA. TRBV21-1 is noted as a pseudogene. This CDR3 spans 14 amino acids.